This T cell receptor beta chain was sequenced in a study of T cell responses to AZD1222 COVID-19 vaccine. General study points: CD4 TCRs covered the whole spike, strongest at regions 160-218 and 743-854.

TCRdb keeps only in-frame clones here, not all; method: immunoSEQ multiplex PCR. This repertoire shows some 150,000 clones, around nine tenths found once; its top ten account for roughly 5.6%. Germline assignment: CDR1 SGHTA and CDR2 FQGTGA. V shed 1 base and J shed 2 bases, with 7 bases lying between them. The CDR3 runs 14 residues. This clone came up once. Its antigen is not known. The TCR was taken from an adult in good health. This material consisted of peripheral blood, taken on day 0 of AZD1222 vaccination. V gene TRBV7-3 combines with J gene TRBJ2-3; D gene ambiguous. The CDR3 sequence: CASSLRPNTDTQYF. In DNA form, the CDR3 reads TGTGCCAGCAGCTTAAGACCCAACACAGATACGCAGTATTTT. Based on the CDR3 plus reference TRBV7-3 and TRBJ2-3, the full variable domain is GAGVSQTPSNKVTEKGKYVELRCDPISGHTALYWYRQSLGQGPEFLIYFQGTGAADDSGLPNDRFFAVRPEGSVSTLKIQRTERGDSAVYLCASSLRPNTDTQYFGPGTRLTVL.